The clone carrying this TCR beta chain was observed a single time. CDR3 length: 13 amino acids. V lost 2 bases, J lost 5 bases, and 9 bases lay in between. Germline-derived CDR1 and CDR2 are SGHTA and FQGTGA. Generated by immunoSEQ multiplex PCR, the TCRdb table keeps only in-frame clones and is missing some. The sample lists roughly 140,000 clones, approximately 87% occurring once. The data were obtained in a study of T cell responses to AZD1222 COVID-19 vaccine. V gene TRBV7-3 combines with J gene TRBJ1-1; D remains ambiguous. The TCR was taken from an adult who received the AZD1222 COVID-19 vaccine. The sequenced sample was peripheral blood, obtained 28 days after the second AZD1222 dose. The CDR3: CASSLSSLTEAFF. CDR3 bases: TGTGCCAGCAGCTTATCATCCCTAACTGAAGCTTTCTTT.